A single sample is the source of the 28 T cell receptor beta chains below, sequenced in a study of shared clonotypes between healthy human individuals. The protocol was immunoSEQ multiplex PCR, while the TCRdb copy is restricted to in-frame clones and leaves out a portion. In the table there are roughly 1 million clones, around four fifths of which are singletons. Sequencing was carried out using memory CD4+ T cells sorted from blood. As for subset: CD45RA-negative fraction. These receptors originate from a man aged 18 to 35 in good health.

This clone was seen only a few times. This rearrangement joins TRBV7-9 to TRBJ1-1; a possible D gene is TRBD1 (6 bases). Germline CDR1 reads SEHNR; CDR2 reads FQNEAQ (reference sequence). The CDR3 runs to 15 residues. Trimming removed 5 bases from V and 1 base from J, with 14 bases in between. The CDR3 spells CASSRTGGGNTEAFF. DNA of the CDR3: TGTGCCAGCAGCCGGACCGGAGGGGGGAACACTGAAGCTTTCTTT.

V and J are TRBV7-2 and TRBJ2-3, with no clear D. The CDR3 contains 17 residues. Germline-derived CDR1 and CDR2 are SGHTA and FQGNSA. The V end lost 1 base, the J end lost 5 bases, and 19 bases lay between the germline ends. The CDR3, as DNA: TGTGCCAGCAGCTTAGTGGGGTCCCGGAGTAGGAGAGATACGCAGTATTTT. It yields the protein CASSLVGSRSRRDTQYF.

The gene calls are TRBV7-8 and TRBJ1-1; no definite D call. Germline V lookup: CDR1 SGHVS, CDR2 FQNEAQ. This CDR3 region has 14 residues. The ends were cut back, 5 bases at V and 2 bases at J, with 12 bases in the middle. CDR3 nucleotides: TGTGCCAGCAGCCCCGGAAACAGCAACACTGAAGCTTTCTTT. Protein product: CASSPGNSNTEAFF.

The chain couples TRBV5-1 to TRBJ2-1; possibly TRBD2 for D (6 bases). This CDR3 spans 17 amino acids. Trimming removed 3 bases from V and 5 bases from J, with 21 bases in between. Germline V gene lookup returns CDR1 SGHRS and CDR2 YFSETQ. CDR3 in amino acids: CASSSNRDSLGDNEQFF. CDR3 bases: TGCGCCAGCAGCTCCAATCGGGACTCCCTTGGGGACAATGAGCAGTTCTTC.

The CDR3 DNA reads TGTGCCATCAGTGGTAGCGGGGAATCCTACAATGAGCAGTTCTTC. Protein sequence: CAISGSGESYNEQFF. V gene TRBV10-3 combines with J gene TRBJ2-1; 8 bases are a match to TRBD2. CDR3 length: 15 residues. V dropped 4 bases and J dropped 1; count of bases not matched to a gene: 3. The germline V gene has CDR1 ENHRY and CDR2 SYGVKD.

The gene calls are TRBV6-6 and TRBJ1-6; a possible D gene is TRBD1 (6 bases). V was shortened by 2 bases and J by 11 bases, with 19 bases between the two germline ends. This CDR3 spans 16 amino acids. Per germline, CDR1 MNHNY and CDR2 SVGAGI (reference sequence). CDR3 nucleotide sequence: TGTGCCAGCAGTTACGAGGGGGGCGTTGGGCAAACACCCCTCCACTTT. It specifies CASSYEGGVGQTPLHF.

The rearrangement links TRBV4-2 to TRBJ2-7; a weak D match, TRBD2 (6 bases). Germline V gene lookup returns CDR1 LGHNA and CDR2 YNFKEQ. The V gene lost 0 bases and the J gene lost 3 bases, with 9 bases spanning the gap. The CDR3 has 14 amino acids. The CDR3 DNA follows: TGTGCCAGCAGCCAAGAGGGGGAGGTCTACGAGCAGTACTTC. It codes for CASSQEGEVYEQYF.

This clone was seen a few times. This chain joins TRBV5-5 and TRBJ2-5, with TRBD1 identical over 10 bases. CDR3 length: 15 amino acids. Trimming removed 4 bases from V and 2 bases from J; junction bases left unmatched: 5. Germline CDR1 is SGHKS and CDR2 is YYEKEE (reference sequence). The CDR3 reads CASSTWTGGQETQYF. In DNA form, the CDR3 reads TGTGCCAGCAGCACATGGACAGGGGGACAAGAGACCCAGTACTTC.

The sample holds one count of this clone. The J gene is TRBJ2-2, the V gene TRBV2; 7 nucleotides match TRBD1. There are 15 residues in the CDR3. After removal of 5 bases from V and 7 bases from J, the junction contained 10 bases not matched to a gene. Per germline, CDR1 SNHLY and CDR2 FYNNEI. The DNA for the CDR3 is TGTGCCAGCAGTCCCACCGGGACAGACTTCGGGGAGCTGTTTTTT. Its translation is CASSPTGTDFGELFF.

This CDR3 is CASSRLAASYEQYF. CDR3 nucleotide sequence: TGTGCCAGCAGCAGACTAGCGGCTTCCTACGAGCAGTACTTC. The genes are TRBV7-9 and TRBJ2-7; 9 bases map to TRBD2. The V segment lost 5 bases and the J segment 1 base; nucleotides outside the gene matches: 3. The CDR3 contains 14 residues. Germline assignment: CDR1 SEHNR and CDR2 FQNEAQ (reference sequence).

Concerning this clone: The sample holds other DNA sequences that translate to the same CDR3. The genes are TRBV30 and TRBJ1-5; the D gene is possibly TRBD1 (5 bases). V lost 0 bases and J 2 bases, leaving 8 bases between the germline ends. The CDR3 loop spans 14 amino acids. Germline loops: CDR1 GTSNPN, CDR2 SVGIG (reference sequence). CDR3 sequence (DNA): TGTGCCTGGAGTGTGTCGGGGGGCAATCAGCCCCAGCATTTT. Residues: CAWSVSGGNQPQHF.

The J gene is TRBJ1-6, the V gene TRBV10-1; D is uncertain. V was trimmed by 3 bases and J by 1 base, leaving 1 base between them. The V gene's germline CDR1 is WNHNN and CDR2 SYGVQD (reference sequence). This CDR3 is 13 amino acids long. CDR3 sequence: CASSESYNSPLHF. Written as DNA, the CDR3 is TGCGCCAGCAGTGAATCCTATAATTCACCCCTCCACTTT.

The chain combines TRBV5-1 with TRBJ2-2; tentative D call: TRBD2 (5 bases). The CDR3 contains 15 residues. The germline V gene has CDR1 SGHRS and CDR2 YFSETQ. Trimming shortened V by 0 bases and J by 8 bases, and 14 bases separated the two germline ends. CDR3 sequence: CASSLAVERVGELFF. The CDR3 DNA reads as TGCGCCAGCAGCTTGGCGGTGGAGAGGGTTGGGGAGCTGTTTTTT.

The chain combines TRBV11-2 with TRBJ2-1; 12 bases match TRBD2. CDR3 size: 15 residues. Trimming at V came to 1 base and at J to 9 bases, leaving 4 bases not matched to a gene. CDR1 and CDR2 (germline): SGHAT, FQNNGV. The CDR3 DNA is TGTGCCAGCAGCTTAGGGACTAGCGGGATCATTGAGCAGTTCTTC. Encoded protein: CASSLGTSGIIEQFF. The whole variable domain, filled in from reference TRBV11-2 and TRBJ2-1, reads EAGVAQSPRYKIIEKRQSVAFWCNPISGHATLYWYQQILGQGPKLLIQFQNNGVVDDSQLPKDRFSAERLKGVDSTLKIQPAKLEDSAVYLCASSLGTSGIIEQFFGPGTRLTVL.

V usage is TRBV25-1 and J usage is TRBJ2-1, with TRBD1 identical over 8 bases. This CDR3 spans 13 amino acids. The germline V gene encodes CDR1 MGHDK and CDR2 SYGVNS. The J segment lost 9 bases and the V segment lost 8 bases, leaving 9 bases of the junction unmatched. CDR3 in DNA: TGTGCCAGCGACGGACAGGGTTCAAGTGAGCAGTTCTTC. Its translation: CASDGQGSSEQFF.

This clone was seen once. The V call is TRBV10-1, the J call TRBJ1-2; tentatively, D is TRBD1 (5 bases). The V end was cut by 6 bases, the J end by 6 bases, with 14 bases between. From germline, CDR1 is WNHNN and CDR2 SYGVQD (reference sequence). This CDR3 is 13 amino acids long. The CDR3 loop is CASRLWGSDGYTF. The CDR3 coding sequence is TGCGCCAGCAGACTATGGGGGTCGGATGGCTACACCTTC.

The genes are TRBV5-4 and TRBJ1-1; D is ambiguous. Trimming cost V 4 bases and J 3 bases, with 13 bases left between them. The CDR3 runs to 14 residues. CDR1 and CDR2 from the germline V gene are SGHNT and YYREEE (reference sequence). This CDR3 is CASSPSFRDTEAFF. The CDR3, as DNA: TGTGCCAGCAGCCCAAGTTTTAGGGACACTGAAGCTTTCTTT.

The chain links TRBV6-4 to TRBJ2-5, with D perhaps matching TRBD1 or TRBD2 (5 bases each). Trimming left V 6 bases short and J 0 bases short, with 11 bases between. The germline V gene has CDR1 MRHNA and CDR2 SNTAGT. This CDR3 contains 14 residues. Here the CDR3 DNA reads TGTGCCAGCAGCTGGGGGAGCCACCAAGAGACCCAGTACTTC. It is translated as CASSWGSHQETQYF.

V and J are TRBV18 and TRBJ2-3; 7 bases fit TRBD2. The germline gives CDR1 KGHSH, CDR2 LQKENI. The CDR3 runs to 15 residues. V was pared by 2 bases and J by 2 bases, with 4 bases of the junction left unmatched. The CDR3, as DNA: TGTGCCAGCTCACCAGGAAGCGGGACCACAGATACGCAGTATTTT. This sequence encodes CASSPGSGTTDTQYF.

The chain uses TRBV21-1 and TRBJ1-4; the DNA was not compared with TRBD1, the D call given in the table. TRBV21-1 is noted as a pseudogene. The CDR3 runs 13 residues. The DNA of the CDR3 is TGTGCCAGCAGCAAAGGACAGGATGAAAAACTGTTTTTT. Its protein product is CASSKGQDEKLFF.

V gene TRBV15 combines with J gene TRBJ1-1, with no clear D. Germline-derived CDR1 and CDR2 are LNHNV and YYDKDF (reference sequence). CDR3 length: 15 amino acids. V was clipped by 4 bases and J by 1 base, with 13 bases between them. CDR3 sequence reads: CATSKGLERNTEAFF. CDR3 nucleotides: TGTGCCACCAGCAAAGGACTAGAACGGAACACTGAAGCTTTCTTT.

This clone was counted only a few times. The same CDR3 is also encoded by other DNA sequences in this sample. The chain recombines TRBV7-9 with TRBJ1-1, with D unresolved. The germline V gene encodes CDR1 SEHNR and CDR2 FQNEAQ (reference sequence). The CDR3 has 13 amino acids. Trimming took 0 bases from V and 1 from J, leaving 3 bases between them. This CDR3 reads CASSLAGNTEAFF. The CDR3 coding sequence is TGTGCCAGCAGCTTAGCGGGGAACACTGAAGCTTTCTTT.

With respect to this clone: Other DNA sequences in the sample encode the same CDR3. The gene calls are TRBV5-1 and TRBJ2-1; maybe TRBD1 (6 bases). Looked up from germline, CDR1 is SGHRS and CDR2 is YFSETQ. Trimming pared 2 bases from V and 4 bases from J, leaving 10 bases between. The CDR3 has 14 amino acids. CDR3 in DNA: TGCGCCAGCAGCTTAGCGGACAGTTACAATGAGCAGTTCTTC. Encoded protein: CASSLADSYNEQFF.

The V gene is TRBV14, the J gene TRBJ1-2, with TRBD1 matching 7 bases. V lost 1 base, J lost 6 bases, and 8 bases stayed unmatched. The length of the CDR3 is 15 residues. The germline CDR1 and CDR2 sequences are SGHDN and FVKESK. This CDR3 is CASSQVVRGVHGYTF. The DNA of the CDR3 is TGTGCCAGCAGCCAAGTTGTCAGGGGGGTACATGGCTACACCTTC.

CDR3 loop: CASSSAGKAGNEQFF. In DNA form, the CDR3 reads TGTGCCAGCAGTTCAGCGGGCAAAGCGGGCAATGAGCAGTTCTTC. The V and J genes are TRBV7-2 and TRBJ2-1, with a weak D call TRBD2 (6 bases). The V end lost 6 bases, the J end lost 6 bases, and 18 bases lay between the germline ends. This CDR3 has 15 residues. The V gene's germline CDR1 is SGHTA and CDR2 FQGNSA.

The rearrangement uses TRBV27 and TRBJ1-2, with D perhaps matching TRBD1 (5 bases). Germline assignment: CDR1 MNHEY and CDR2 SMNVEV (reference sequence). The CDR3 extends over 14 amino acids. The V end was cut by 6 bases, the J end by 2 bases, with 13 bases between. Here the CDR3 reads CASSPLGGNYGYTF. In DNA form, the CDR3 reads TGTGCCAGCAGCCCCTTGGGGGGAAACTATGGCTACACCTTC.

This clone came up once. The chain uses TRBV11-3 and TRBJ2-1; TRBD2 matches at 16 bases. CDR1 and CDR2 from the germline V gene are SGHNT and YENEEA. V lost 5 bases, J lost 10 bases, and 5 bases stayed unmatched. The length of the CDR3 is 15 residues. In nucleotides, the CDR3 is TGTGCCAGCAGCCCTGGGACTAGCGGGAGGGGGGAGCAGTTCTTC. Translating it yields CASSPGTSGRGEQFF.

The chain recombines TRBV7-9 with TRBJ1-5; D not certain. This CDR3 comprises 13 residues. Germline V lookup: CDR1 SEHNR, CDR2 FQNEAQ (reference sequence). Between the trimmed V and J ends, which lost 4 bases and 0 bases, there was a span of 4 bases. The CDR3 DNA is TGTGCCAGCAGCTCTTATAGCAATCAGCCCCAGCATTTT. Translating gives CASSSYSNQPQHF.